This T cell receptor (beta chain) was identified in a study of blood T cell repertoires in COVID-19. Study-level background: Material from acute and convalescent COVID-19 was sourced from the United States, Italy and Spain. From T cells, B-cell-depleted T cells, or PBMCs came the material, which was cDNA or gDNA.

Measured with immunoSEQ multiplex PCR; TCRdb has only the in-frame clones, and not every one. The sample contains approximately 310,000 clones, roughly 88% of which appear only once. V dropped 3 bases and J dropped 1; count of bases not matched to a gene: 2. The length of the CDR3 is 15 residues. Germline V CDR1 and CDR2: SGHRS, YFSETQ. Enrolled through a virtual design, the participants were between roughly 18 and 90 years of age and came from 24 US areas. Recovered participants had two consecutive negative NP/OP PCR tests, healthcare professional clearance, or symptom resolution. Comments on this clone: The same CDR3 arises from other DNA sequences in this sample as well.

The sequence came from a man aged 25 to 40 who had recovered from COVID-19. The specimen sequenced was PBMCs or T cells enriched from blood (not recorded which). V and J are TRBV5-1 and TRBJ2-1, with 9 bases matching TRBD2. The CDR3 DNA follows: TGCGCCAGCAGCTCTAGCGGGGCTTCCTACAATGAGCAGTTCTTC. Protein: CASSSSGASYNEQFF.